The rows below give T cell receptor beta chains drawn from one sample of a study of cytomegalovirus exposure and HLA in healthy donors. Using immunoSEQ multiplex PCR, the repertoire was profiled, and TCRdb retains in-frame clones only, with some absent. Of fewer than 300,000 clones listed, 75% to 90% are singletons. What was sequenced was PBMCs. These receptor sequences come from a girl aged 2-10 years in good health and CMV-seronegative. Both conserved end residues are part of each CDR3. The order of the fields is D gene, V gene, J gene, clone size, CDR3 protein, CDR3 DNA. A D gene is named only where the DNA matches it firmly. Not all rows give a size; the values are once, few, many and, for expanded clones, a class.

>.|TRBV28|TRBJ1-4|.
CASSRTSYNEKLFF
TGTGCCAGCAGTAGGACTTCTTATAATGAAAAACTGTTTTTT
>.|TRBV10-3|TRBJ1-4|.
CAISRDKSNEKLFF
TGTGCCATCAGTAGGGACAAATCTAATGAAAAACTGTTTTTT
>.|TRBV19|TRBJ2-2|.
CASSDTRLYTWELFF
TGTGCCAGTAGCGATACCCGCCTTTACACCTGGGAGCTGTTTTTT
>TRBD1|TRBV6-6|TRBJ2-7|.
CASSSPGQGDFDEQYF
TGTGCCAGCAGTTCACCCGGACAGGGGGATTTCGACGAGCAGTACTTC
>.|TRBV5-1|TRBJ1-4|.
CASSLVQPSNEKLFF
TGCGCCAGCAGCTTGGTACAGCCGTCTAATGAAAAACTGTTTTTT
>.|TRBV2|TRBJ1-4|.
CASSGSEKLFF
TGTGCCAGCAGTGGAAGCGAAAAACTGTTTTTT
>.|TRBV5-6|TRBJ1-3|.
CASSLDGWDTGNTIYF
TGTGCCAGCAGCTTGGATGGATGGGACACTGGAAACACCATATATTTT
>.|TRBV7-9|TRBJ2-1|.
CASSLMFGIIDNEQFF
TGTGCCAGCAGCTTAATGTTCGGGATTATCGACAATGAGCAGTTCTTC
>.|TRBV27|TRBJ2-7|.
CASSLGTLREQYF
TGTGCCAGCAGTTTAGGGACACTCCGGGAGCAGTACTTC
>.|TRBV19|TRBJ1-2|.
CASSTQGSFNGYTF
TGTGCCAGTAGTACCCAGGGAAGTTTCAATGGCTACACCTTC
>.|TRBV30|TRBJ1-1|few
CAWSQDLEAFF
TGTGCCTGGAGCCAAGACTTAGAAGCTTTCTTT
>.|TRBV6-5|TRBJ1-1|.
CASSLRGDLVIAFF
TGTGCCAGCAGCTTACGGGGGGATCTGGTCATAGCTTTCTTT
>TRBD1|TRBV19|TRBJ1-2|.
CASSPTGASHYGYTF
TGTGCCAGTAGCCCGACAGGGGCCTCCCACTATGGCTACACCTTC
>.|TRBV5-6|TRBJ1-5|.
CASSARGAGQPQHF
TGTGCCAGCAGCGCGAGGGGCGCGGGGCAGCCCCAGCATTTT
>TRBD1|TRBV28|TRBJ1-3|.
CASITTGTGNTIYF
TGTGCCAGCATAACGACAGGGACTGGAAACACCATATATTTT
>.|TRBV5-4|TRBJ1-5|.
CARPNRTGYGFGNQPQHF
TGTGCCAGACCGAACCGCACAGGGTATGGGTTTGGCAATCAGCCCCAGCATTTT
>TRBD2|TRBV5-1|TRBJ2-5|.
CASRLAHQETQYF
TGCGCCAGCCGACTAGCGCACCAAGAGACCCAGTACTTC
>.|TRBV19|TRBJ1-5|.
CASSITGNQPQHF
TGTGCCAGTAGTATCACAGGTAACCAGCCCCAGCATTTT
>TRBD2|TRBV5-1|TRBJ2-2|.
CASSLTYGGRDTGELFF
TGCGCCAGCAGCTTGACATACGGCGGGAGGGACACCGGGGAGCTGTTTTTT
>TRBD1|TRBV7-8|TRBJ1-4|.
CASSLPRQGREKLFF
TGTGCCAGCAGCTTACCTCGACAGGGCAGGGAAAAACTGTTTTTT
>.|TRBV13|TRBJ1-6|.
CASSFSSYNSPLHF
TGTGCCAGCAGCTTTAGCTCCTATAATTCACCCCTCCACTTT
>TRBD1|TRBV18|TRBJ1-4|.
CASSPGTGNEKLFF
TGTGCCAGCTCACCCGGGACAGGGAATGAAAAACTGTTTTTT
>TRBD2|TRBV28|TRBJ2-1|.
CASSLIQRGANEQFF
TGTGCCAGCAGTTTAATCCAGCGGGGGGCGAATGAGCAGTTCTTC
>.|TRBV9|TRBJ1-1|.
CASSVDFGVNTEAFF
TGTGCCAGCAGCGTAGACTTCGGGGTGAACACTGAAGCTTTCTTT
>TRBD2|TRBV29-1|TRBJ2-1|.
CSVSQLAGAVSYNEQFF
TGCAGCGTTTCTCAACTAGCGGGAGCCGTCTCCTACAATGAGCAGTTCTTC
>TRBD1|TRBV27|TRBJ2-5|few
CASSPRGYYQETQYF
TGTGCCAGCAGTCCCAGGGGGTACTACCAAGAGACCCAGTACTTC
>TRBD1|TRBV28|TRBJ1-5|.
CASRRHTGTVFRDQPQHF
TGTGCCAGCAGGCGTCATACCGGGACAGTCTTTAGAGATCAGCCCCAGCATTTT
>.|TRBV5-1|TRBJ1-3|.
CASSLGLTGNTIYF
TGCGCCAGCAGCTTGGGACTAACTGGAAACACCATATATTTT
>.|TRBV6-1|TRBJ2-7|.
CASIDSPYEQYF
TGTGCCAGCATTGACAGTCCCTACGAGCAGTACTTC
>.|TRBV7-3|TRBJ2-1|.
CASSFIVGDEQFF
TGTGCCAGCAGCTTTATAGTGGGAGATGAGCAGTTCTTC
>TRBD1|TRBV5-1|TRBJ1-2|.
CASSYNSGQGVAGYTF
TGCGCCAGCAGCTATAACTCGGGACAGGGGGTAGCTGGCTACACCTTC
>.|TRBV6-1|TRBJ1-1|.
CASSTQGSRTEAFF
TGTGCCAGCAGTACCCAGGGATCTAGGACTGAAGCTTTCTTT
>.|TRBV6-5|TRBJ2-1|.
CASSPGTLHNEQFF
TGTGCCAGCAGCCCCGGGACACTTCACAATGAGCAGTTCTTC
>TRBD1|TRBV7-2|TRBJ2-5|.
CASSSEQGVQQYF
TGTGCCAGCAGCTCAGAACAGGGGGTTCAGCAGTACTTC